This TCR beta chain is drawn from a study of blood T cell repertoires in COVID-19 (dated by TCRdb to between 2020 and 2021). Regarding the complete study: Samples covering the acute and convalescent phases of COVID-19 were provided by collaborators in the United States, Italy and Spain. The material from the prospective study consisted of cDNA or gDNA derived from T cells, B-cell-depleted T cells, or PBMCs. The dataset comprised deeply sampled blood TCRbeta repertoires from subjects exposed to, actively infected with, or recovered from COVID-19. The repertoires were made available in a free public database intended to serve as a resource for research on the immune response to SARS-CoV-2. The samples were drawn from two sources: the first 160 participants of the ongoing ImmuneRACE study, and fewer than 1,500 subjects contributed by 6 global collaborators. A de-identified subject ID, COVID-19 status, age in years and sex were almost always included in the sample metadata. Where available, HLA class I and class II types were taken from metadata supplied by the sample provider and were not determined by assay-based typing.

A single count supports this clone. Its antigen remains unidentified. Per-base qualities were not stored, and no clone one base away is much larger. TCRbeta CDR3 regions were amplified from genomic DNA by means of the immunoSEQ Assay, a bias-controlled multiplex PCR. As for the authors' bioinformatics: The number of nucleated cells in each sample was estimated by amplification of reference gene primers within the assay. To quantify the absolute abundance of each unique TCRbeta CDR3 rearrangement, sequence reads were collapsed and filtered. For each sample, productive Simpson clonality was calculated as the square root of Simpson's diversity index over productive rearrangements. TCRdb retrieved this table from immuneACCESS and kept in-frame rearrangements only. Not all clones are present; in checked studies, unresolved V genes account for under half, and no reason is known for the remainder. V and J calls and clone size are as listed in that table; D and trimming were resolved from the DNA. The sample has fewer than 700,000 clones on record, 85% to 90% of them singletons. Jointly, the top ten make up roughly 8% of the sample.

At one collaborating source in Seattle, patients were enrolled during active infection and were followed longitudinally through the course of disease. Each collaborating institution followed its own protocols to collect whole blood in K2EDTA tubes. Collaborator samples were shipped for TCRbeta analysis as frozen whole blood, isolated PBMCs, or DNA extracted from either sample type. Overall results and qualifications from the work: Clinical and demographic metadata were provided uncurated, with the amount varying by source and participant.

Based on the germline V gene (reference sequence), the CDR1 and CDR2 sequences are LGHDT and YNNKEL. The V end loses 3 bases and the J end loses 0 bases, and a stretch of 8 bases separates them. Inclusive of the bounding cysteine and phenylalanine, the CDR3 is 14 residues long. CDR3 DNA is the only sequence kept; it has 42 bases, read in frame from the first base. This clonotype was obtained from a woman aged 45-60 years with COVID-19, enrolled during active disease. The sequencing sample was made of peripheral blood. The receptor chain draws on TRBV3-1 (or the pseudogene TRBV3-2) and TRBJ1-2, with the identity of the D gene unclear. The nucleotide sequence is TGTGCCAGCAGCCATCCAGCGACTAACTATGGCTACACCTTC. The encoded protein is CASSHPATNYGYTF.